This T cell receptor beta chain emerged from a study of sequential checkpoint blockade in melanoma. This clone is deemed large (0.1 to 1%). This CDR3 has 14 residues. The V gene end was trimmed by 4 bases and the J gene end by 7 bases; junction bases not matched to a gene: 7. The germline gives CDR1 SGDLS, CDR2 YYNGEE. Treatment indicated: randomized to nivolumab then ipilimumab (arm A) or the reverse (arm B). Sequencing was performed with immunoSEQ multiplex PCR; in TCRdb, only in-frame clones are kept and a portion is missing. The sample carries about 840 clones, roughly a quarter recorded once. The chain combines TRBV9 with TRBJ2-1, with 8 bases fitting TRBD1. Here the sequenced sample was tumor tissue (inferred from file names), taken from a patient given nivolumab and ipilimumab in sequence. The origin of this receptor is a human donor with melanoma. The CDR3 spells CASSIDRGQNEQFF. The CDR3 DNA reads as TGTGCCAGCAGCATAGACAGGGGACAAAATGAGCAGTTCTTC.